One and the same sample provided the 2 T cell receptor beta chains below, sequenced in a study of cytomegalovirus exposure and HLA in healthy donors. In the PCR, 60 Vbeta and 13 Jbeta primers were used. The assay was immunoSEQ multiplex PCR, and TCRdb's table has in-frame clones only and misses some. Here the sample spans roughly 140,000 clones, 70% to 85% being singletons. Sequencing input: PBMCs. All receptors come from a man in his forties in good health and CMV-seropositive.

This clone has just one count. The V call is TRBV7-9, the J call TRBJ1-5, with TRBD1 as a possible D gene (5 bases). The CDR3 contains 14 residues. Germline loops: CDR1 SEHNR, CDR2 FQNEAQ (reference sequence). Trimming left V 4 bases short and J 6 bases short, with 13 bases between. CDR3 in DNA: TGTGCCAGCAGCTACCGGGACTGGGGTCAGCCCCAGCATTTT. It yields the protein CASSYRDWGQPQHF.

The V and J genes are TRBV21-1 and TRBJ1-2; no check of the table's D call, TRBD1, against the DNA was made. TRBV21-1 is a pseudogene segment. The CDR3 sequence is 13 residues long. In DNA, the CDR3 is TGTGCCAGCAGCAGCAGGGGGTCGGGAGGCTACACCTTC. Translation gives CASSSRGSGGYTF.